This paragraph covers one TCR beta chain sequence. Original data processing: How many nucleated cells were present was estimated from reference gene primer amplification. Clones were read by immunoSEQ multiplex PCR, and TCRdb kept only the in-frame ones, dropping some. V and J calls and clone size are given by that table; D and trimming were obtained from the DNA. The sample holds 270,000 or so clones, 75% to 90% seen once. This specimen belongs to a study of blood T cell repertoires in COVID-19. Study background: The origin of the acute and convalescent COVID-19 samples was the United States, Italy and Spain. The cDNA or gDNA used as material had been derived from T cells, B-cell-depleted T cells, or PBMCs.

There are 15 residues in the CDR3. Germline V CDR1 and CDR2: LNHNV, YYDKDF (reference sequence). Trimming took 0 bases from V and 3 from J; bases not matched to a gene: 3. This sequence was found in a woman aged 40-49 years who had recovered from COVID-19. The chain is built from TRBV15 and TRBJ1-1; 8 nucleotides match TRBD1. Sequencing was performed on peripheral blood. CDR3 sequence (DNA): TGTGCCACCAGCAGAGATCCGACAGGGGACACTGAAGCTTTCTTT. This sequence encodes CATSRDPTGDTEAFF.